Many counts were recorded for the clone carrying this T cell receptor (beta chain). Its antigen remains unknown. V lost 3 bases and J lost 0, with 6 bases in between. Germline-derived CDR1 and CDR2 are MDHEN and SYDVKM. The CDR3 is 14 amino acids. Using unique molecular identifiers, the investigators prepared the TCRbeta library. A single record per CDR3 protein comes from TCRdb applying MiXCR to the PCR reads. The sample consists of 480,000 or so distinct CDR3 sequences, roughly a tenth of them appearing once. This sample is part of a study of T-cell reconstitution after alpha-beta-depleted transplantation in children. Study findings and constraints: The authors attributed T-cell counts and diversity one year after transplant mostly to newly produced T cells. Surviving recipient T cells and thymic progenitors underlay high day-60 TCRbeta diversity in some patients. There were reportedly several hundred expanded graft clones from which alpha-beta T cells came about two months after transplant.

The sample consisted of PBMCs, taken before TCRalphabeta/CD19-depleted stem cell transplant. This rearrangement joins TRBV28 to TRBJ1-3; no definite D call. The sequence was collected from a child aged 2-15 years with inherited bone marrow failure, due to receive a stem cell transplant. The CDR3 region is CASSLAGSGNTIYF. The CDR3 nucleotides are TGTGCCAGCAGTTTGGCCGGCTCTGGAAACACCATATATTTT.